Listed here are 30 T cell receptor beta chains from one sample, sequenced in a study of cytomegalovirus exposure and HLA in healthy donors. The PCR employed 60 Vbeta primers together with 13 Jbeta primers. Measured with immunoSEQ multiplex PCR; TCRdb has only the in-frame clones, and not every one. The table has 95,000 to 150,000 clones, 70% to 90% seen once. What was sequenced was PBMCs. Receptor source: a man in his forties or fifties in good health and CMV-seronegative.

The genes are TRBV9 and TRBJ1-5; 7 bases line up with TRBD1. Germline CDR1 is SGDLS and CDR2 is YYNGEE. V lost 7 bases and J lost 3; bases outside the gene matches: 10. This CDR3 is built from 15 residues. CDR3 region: CASAEGTAYNQPQHF. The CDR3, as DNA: TGTGCCAGCGCGGAGGGGACAGCCTACAATCAGCCCCAGCATTTT.

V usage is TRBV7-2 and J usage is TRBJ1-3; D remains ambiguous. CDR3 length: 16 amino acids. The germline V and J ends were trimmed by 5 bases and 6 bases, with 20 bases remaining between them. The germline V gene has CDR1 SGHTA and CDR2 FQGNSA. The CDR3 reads CASSQPIPGAINTIYF. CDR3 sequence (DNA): TGTGCCAGCAGCCAGCCAATCCCGGGAGCGATAAACACCATATATTTT.

CDR3 nucleotides: TGTGCCAGCAGTAAACCGACAGGCGGCCATGGCTACACCTTC. Protein: CASSKPTGGHGYTF. J is TRBJ1-2 and V is TRBV6-1; TRBD1 is a possible D gene (6 bases). The CDR3 sequence is 14 residues long. Germline-derived CDR1 and CDR2 are MNHNS and SASEGT. Trimming stripped 5 bases from V and 6 bases from J, with 16 bases between.

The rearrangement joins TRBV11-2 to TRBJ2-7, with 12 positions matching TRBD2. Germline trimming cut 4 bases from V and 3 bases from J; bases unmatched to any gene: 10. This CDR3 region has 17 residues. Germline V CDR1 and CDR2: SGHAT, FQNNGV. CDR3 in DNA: TGTGCCAGCAGCTCCGGGACTAGCGGGCGCCGAGGCTACGAGCAGTACTTC. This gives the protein CASSSGTSGRRGYEQYF.

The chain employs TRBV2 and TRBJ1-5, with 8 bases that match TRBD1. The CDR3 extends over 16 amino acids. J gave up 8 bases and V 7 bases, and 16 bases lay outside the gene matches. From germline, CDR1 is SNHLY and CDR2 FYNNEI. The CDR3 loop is CASTGGKTGEGEPQHF. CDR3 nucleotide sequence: TGTGCCAGCACAGGGGGAAAGACAGGGGAAGGTGAGCCCCAGCATTTT.

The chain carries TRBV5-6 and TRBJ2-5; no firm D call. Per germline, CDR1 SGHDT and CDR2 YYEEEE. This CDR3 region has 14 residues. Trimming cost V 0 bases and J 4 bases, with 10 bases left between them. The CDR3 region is CASSLVSPLETQYF. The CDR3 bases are TGTGCCAGCAGCTTGGTATCCCCCTTAGAGACCCAGTACTTC.

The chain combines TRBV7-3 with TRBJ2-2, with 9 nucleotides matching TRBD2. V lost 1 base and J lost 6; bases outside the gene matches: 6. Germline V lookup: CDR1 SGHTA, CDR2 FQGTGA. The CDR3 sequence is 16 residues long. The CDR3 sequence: CASSLNGAGGAGELFF. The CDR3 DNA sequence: TGTGCCAGCAGCTTAAATGGTGCGGGAGGGGCCGGGGAGCTGTTTTTT.

CDR3 loop: CASSLGDNGGAGQYF. Written as DNA, the CDR3 is TGTGCCAGCAGCTTAGGCGATAACGGGGGGGCCGGGCAGTACTTC. The V call is TRBV13, the J call TRBJ2-7; 8 positions agree with TRBD2. CDR3 size: 15 residues. Germline CDR1 PRHDT, CDR2 FYEKMQ (reference sequence). V lost 0 bases, J lost 9 bases, and 10 bases stayed unmatched.

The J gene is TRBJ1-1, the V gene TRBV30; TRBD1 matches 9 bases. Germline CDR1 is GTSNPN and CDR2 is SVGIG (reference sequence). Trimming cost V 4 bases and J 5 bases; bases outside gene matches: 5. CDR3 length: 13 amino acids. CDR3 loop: CAWNRDRATEAFF. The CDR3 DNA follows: TGTGCCTGGAATCGGGACAGGGCGACTGAAGCTTTCTTT.

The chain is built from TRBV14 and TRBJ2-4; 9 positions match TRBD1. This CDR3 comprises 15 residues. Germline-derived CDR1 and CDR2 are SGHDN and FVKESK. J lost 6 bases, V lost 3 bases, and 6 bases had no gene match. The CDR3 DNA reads TGTGCCAGCAGCCAGCCCGGGACAGGGACAAACATTCAGTACTTC. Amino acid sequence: CASSQPGTGTNIQYF.

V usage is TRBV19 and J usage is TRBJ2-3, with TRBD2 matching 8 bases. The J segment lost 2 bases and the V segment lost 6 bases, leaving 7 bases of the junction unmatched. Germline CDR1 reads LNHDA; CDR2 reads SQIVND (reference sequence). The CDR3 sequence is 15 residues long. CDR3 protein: CASRLAERATDTQYF. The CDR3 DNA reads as TGTGCCAGTAGACTAGCGGAGAGGGCCACAGATACGCAGTATTTT.

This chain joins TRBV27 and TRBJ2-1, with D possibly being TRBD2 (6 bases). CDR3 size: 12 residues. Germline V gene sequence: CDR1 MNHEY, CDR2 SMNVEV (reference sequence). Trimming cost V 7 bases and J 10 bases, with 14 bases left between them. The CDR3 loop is CASTQARGEQFF. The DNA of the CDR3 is TGTGCCAGCACCCAAGCGCGGGGCGAGCAGTTCTTC.

The CDR3: CASSPRRGRSDTQYF. CDR3 coding DNA: TGCGCCAGCAGCCCTCGTAGGGGGCGGTCAGATACGCAGTATTTT. The rearrangement joins TRBV4-1 to TRBJ2-3, with 7 bases identical to TRBD1. CDR3 length: 15 amino acids. With V trimmed by 4 bases and J by 4 bases, 8 bases remained unmatched. Germline CDR1 reads MGHRA; CDR2 reads YSYEKL.

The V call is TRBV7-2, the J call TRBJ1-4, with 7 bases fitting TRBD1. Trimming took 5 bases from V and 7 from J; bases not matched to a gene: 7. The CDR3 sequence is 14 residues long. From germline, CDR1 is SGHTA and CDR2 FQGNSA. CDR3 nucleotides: TGTGCCAGCAGCACCGACAGGGCTGGTGAAAAACTGTTTTTT. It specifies CASSTDRAGEKLFF.

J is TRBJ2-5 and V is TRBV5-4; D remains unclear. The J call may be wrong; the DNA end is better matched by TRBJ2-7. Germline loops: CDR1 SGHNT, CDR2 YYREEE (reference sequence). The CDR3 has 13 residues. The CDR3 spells CASSMDGAYEQYF. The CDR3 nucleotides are TGTGCCAGCAGCATGGACGGAGCCTACGAGCAGTACTTC.

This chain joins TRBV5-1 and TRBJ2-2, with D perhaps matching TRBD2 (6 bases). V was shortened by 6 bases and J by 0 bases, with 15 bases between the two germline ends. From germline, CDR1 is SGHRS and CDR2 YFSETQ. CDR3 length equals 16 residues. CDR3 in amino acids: CASKVGRNANTGELFF. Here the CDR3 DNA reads TGCGCCAGCAAGGTCGGGAGAAACGCGAACACCGGGGAGCTGTTTTTT.

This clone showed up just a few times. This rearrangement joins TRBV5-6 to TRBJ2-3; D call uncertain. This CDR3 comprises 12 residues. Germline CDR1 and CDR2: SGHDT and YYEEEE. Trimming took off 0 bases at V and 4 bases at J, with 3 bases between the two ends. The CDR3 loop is CASSLAADTQYF. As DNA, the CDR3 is TGTGCCAGCAGCTTGGCTGCAGATACGCAGTATTTT.

The CDR3: CASSYPVGPGAGELFF. CDR3 nucleotide sequence: TGTGCCAGCAGTTACCCCGTAGGTCCGGGGGCCGGGGAGCTGTTTTTT. This sequence joins TRBV6-5 and TRBJ2-2, with D possibly matching TRBD2 (6 bases). Germline loops: CDR1 MNHEY, CDR2 SVGAGI. With 2 bases removed from V and 6 bases from J, the gap between germline ends came to 16 bases. There are 16 residues in the CDR3.

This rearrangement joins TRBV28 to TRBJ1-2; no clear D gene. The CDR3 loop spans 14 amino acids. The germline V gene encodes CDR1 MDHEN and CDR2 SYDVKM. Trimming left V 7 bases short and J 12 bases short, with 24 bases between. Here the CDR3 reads CASTISRGPSLDTF. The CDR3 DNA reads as TGTGCCAGCACCATCTCGAGAGGCCCCTCGTTGGACACCTTC.

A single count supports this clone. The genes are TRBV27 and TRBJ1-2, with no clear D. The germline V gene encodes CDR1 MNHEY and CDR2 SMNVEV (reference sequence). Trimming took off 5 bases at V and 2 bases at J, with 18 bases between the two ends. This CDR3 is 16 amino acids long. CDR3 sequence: CASSPSPWAVNYGYTF. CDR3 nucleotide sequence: TGTGCCAGCAGTCCATCCCCCTGGGCAGTGAACTATGGCTACACCTTC.

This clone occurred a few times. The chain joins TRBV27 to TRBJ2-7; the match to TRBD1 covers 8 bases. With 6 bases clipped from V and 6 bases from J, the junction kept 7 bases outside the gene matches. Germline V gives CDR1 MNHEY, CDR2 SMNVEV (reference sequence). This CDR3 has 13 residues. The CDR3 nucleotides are TGTGCCAGCAGCTCGACAGGGGTGAGCGAGCAGTACTTC. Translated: CASSSTGVSEQYF.

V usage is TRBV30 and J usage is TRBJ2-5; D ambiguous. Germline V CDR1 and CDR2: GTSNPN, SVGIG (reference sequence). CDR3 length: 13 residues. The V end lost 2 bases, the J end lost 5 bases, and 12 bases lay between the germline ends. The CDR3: CAWSYSLGETQYF. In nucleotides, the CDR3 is TGTGCCTGGAGTTACAGCCTTGGGGAGACCCAGTACTTC. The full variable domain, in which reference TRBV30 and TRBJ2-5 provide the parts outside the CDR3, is SQTIHQWPATLVQPVGSPLSLECTVEGTSNPNLYWYRQAAGRGLQLLFYSVGIGQISSEVPQNLSASRPQDRQFILSSKKLLLSDSGFYLCAWSYSLGETQYFGPGTRLLVL.

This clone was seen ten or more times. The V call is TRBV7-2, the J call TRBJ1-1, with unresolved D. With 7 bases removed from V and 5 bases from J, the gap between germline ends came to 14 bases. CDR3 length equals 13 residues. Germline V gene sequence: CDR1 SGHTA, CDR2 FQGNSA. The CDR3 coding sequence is TGTGCCAGCACCCGCAGGTGGCTTACTGAAGCTTTCTTT. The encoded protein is CASTRRWLTEAFF.

The CDR3 DNA reads as TGTGCCAGCAGCTCCCTCCGGAGTACCTCTAACTATGGCTACACCTTC. This codes for CASSSLRSTSNYGYTF. This chain uses TRBV7-9 with TRBJ1-2; D remains unclear. The CDR3 loop spans 16 amino acids. CDR1 SEHNR and CDR2 FQNEAQ come from the germline V gene (reference sequence). The ends were cut back, 4 bases at V and 0 bases at J, with 15 bases in the middle. Using reference TRBV7-9 and TRBJ1-2 for the parts outside the CDR3, the full variable domain is DTGVSQNPRHKITKRGQNVTFRCDPISEHNRLYWYRQTLGQGPEFLTYFQNEAQLEKSRLLSDRFSAERPKGSFSTLEIQRTEQGDSAMYLCASSSLRSTSNYGYTFGSGTRLTVV.

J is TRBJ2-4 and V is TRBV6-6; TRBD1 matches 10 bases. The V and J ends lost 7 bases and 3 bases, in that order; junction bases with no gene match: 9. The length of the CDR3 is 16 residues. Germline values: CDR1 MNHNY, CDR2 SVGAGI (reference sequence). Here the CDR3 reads CASIHGGDRGKNIQYF. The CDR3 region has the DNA TGTGCCAGCATCCACGGGGGGGACAGGGGCAAAAACATTCAGTACTTC.

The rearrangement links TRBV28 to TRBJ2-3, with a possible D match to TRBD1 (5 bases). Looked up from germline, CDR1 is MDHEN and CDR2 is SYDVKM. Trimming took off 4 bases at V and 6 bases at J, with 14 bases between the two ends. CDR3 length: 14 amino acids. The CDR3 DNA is TGTGCCAGCAGTTCGAATTGGCCAGGGGATACGCAGTATTTT. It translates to CASSSNWPGDTQYF.

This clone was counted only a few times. Here the CDR3 DNA reads TGCGCCAGCTTCCCCGGGACTGCAAACACTGAAGCTTTCTTT. Protein: CASFPGTANTEAFF. This rearrangement joins TRBV5-1 to TRBJ1-1; perhaps TRBD1 as D (5 bases). V lost 7 bases and J lost 2, with 15 bases in between. Germline V gene sequence: CDR1 SGHRS, CDR2 YFSETQ. The CDR3 has 14 residues.

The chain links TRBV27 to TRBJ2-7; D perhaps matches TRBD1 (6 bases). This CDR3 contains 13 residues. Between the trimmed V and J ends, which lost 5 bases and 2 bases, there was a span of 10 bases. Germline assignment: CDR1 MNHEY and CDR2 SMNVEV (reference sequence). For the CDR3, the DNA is TGTGCCAGCAGTCACAGGACAGCCTACGAGCAGTACTTC. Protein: CASSHRTAYEQYF.

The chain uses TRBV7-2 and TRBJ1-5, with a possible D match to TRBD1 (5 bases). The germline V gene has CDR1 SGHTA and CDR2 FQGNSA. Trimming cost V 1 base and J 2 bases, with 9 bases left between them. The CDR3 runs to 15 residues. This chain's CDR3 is CASSLEGVGNQPQHF. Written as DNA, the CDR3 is TGTGCCAGCAGCTTAGAAGGGGTAGGCAATCAGCCCCAGCATTTT.

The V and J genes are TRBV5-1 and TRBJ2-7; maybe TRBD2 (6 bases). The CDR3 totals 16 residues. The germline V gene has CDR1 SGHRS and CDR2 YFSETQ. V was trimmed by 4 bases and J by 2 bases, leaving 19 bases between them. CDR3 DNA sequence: TGCGCCAGCAGCGACGCGCCGTCGGGACTCACCTACGAGCAGTACTTC. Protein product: CASSDAPSGLTYEQYF.